Listed below are T cell receptor beta chains from one sample, sequenced in a study of cytomegalovirus exposure and HLA in healthy donors. The assay was immunoSEQ multiplex PCR, and TCRdb's table has in-frame clones only and misses some. The table records more than 85,000 clones, 75% to 85% of them present only once. Sequencing used PBMCs. The receptor set was obtained from a male donor in good health and CMV-seropositive. The CDR3 runs from the conserved cysteine through the conserved F or W.

j_call	v_call	cdr3_aa
TRBJ2-7	TRBV30	CAWSAAGTYEQYF
TRBJ2-7	TRBV19	CASRGQGTGYEQYF
TRBJ1-4	TRBV4-1	CASSQGDRGQTEKLFF
TRBJ1-6	TRBV27	CASSGWDTSSSPLHF
TRBJ2-3	TRBV19	CASSIDGGGRGDTQYF
TRBJ1-1	TRBV4-1	CASSQDGRGGTEAFF
TRBJ1-3	TRBV9	CASSVGIEADLLDSGNTIYF
TRBJ1-3	TRBV6-5	CASSRSDRAGNTIYF
TRBJ1-3	TRBV14	CASSQDRGNTIYF
TRBJ1-2	TRBV30	CAWTPSYGYTF
TRBJ2-3	TRBV9	CASSPRTSGGARTDTQYF
TRBJ1-6	TRBV18	CASSRRGEANSPLHF
TRBJ1-4	TRBV5-1	CASSLGDTTNEKLFF
TRBJ2-2	TRBV7-9	CASSFSGGAPGELFF
TRBJ1-5	TRBV18	CASSPTASGEGPQHF
TRBJ1-4	TRBV7-5	CVSRGVKLFF
TRBJ1-2	TRBV7-3	CASSLTATVNYGYTF
TRBJ1-1	TRBV9	CASSLGTGSNTEAFF
TRBJ1-2	TRBV30	CAWTEVNYGYTF
TRBJ1-5	TRBV30	CAWSQGQQPQHF
TRBJ1-1	TRBV13	CASSLMSTEAFF
TRBJ2-6	TRBV7-8	CASSIKRTALSGANVLTF
TRBJ1-1	TRBV9	CASSVGTGGYTEAFF
TRBJ1-5	TRBV7-9	CASSYQGQPQHF
TRBJ1-1	TRBV19	CASSMAGRNTEAFF
TRBJ1-5	TRBV7-3	CASSLNSYGQVSNQPQHF
TRBJ2-1	TRBV27	CASSPDSTPYNEQFF
TRBJ1-1	TRBV19	CASSIGGFTEAFF
TRBJ2-7	TRBV7-3	CASSSQPGYEQYF
TRBJ2-3	TRBV30	CAWTRTGRTDTQYF
TRBJ2-3	TRBV6-1	CASSARDRGTDTQYF
TRBJ1-1	TRBV7-3	CASSAGFGDTEAFF
TRBJ2-7	TRBV5-4	CASSTRTGIVYEQYF
TRBJ1-5	TRBV4-1	CASSQEQAYSNQPQHF
TRBJ2-7	TRBV4-3	CASSQWTPRSSYEQYF
TRBJ1-6	TRBV30	CAWEVGGSLLSPLHF
TRBJ1-2	TRBV29-1	CSVPGTGPHTF
TRBJ1-1	TRBV5-1	CASSRQASYTEAFF
TRBJ2-7	TRBV27	CASSLGTGSYEQYF
TRBJ1-5	TRBV30	CAWDFGPTGHQPQHF
TRBJ2-1	TRBV7-9	CASSQLQGKSEQFF
TRBJ2-7	TRBV27	CASSSPTGDIYEQYF
TRBJ1-1	TRBV19	CASRRGGLEAFF
TRBJ1-5	TRBV7-7	CASSLGGGQPQHF
TRBJ2-1	TRBV4-1	CASSQGLAEQFF
TRBJ2-3	TRBV5-1	CASGFGRASTDTQYF
TRBJ2-2	TRBV5-4	CASSFSGEDRELFF
TRBJ1-2	TRBV5-1	CASSFGVDGYTF
TRBJ1-4	TRBV9	CASSYTAGEKLFF
TRBJ2-1	TRBV7-8	CASSLGLAGGIAYNEQFF
TRBJ2-5	TRBV10-3	CATHAGQPQETQYF
TRBJ1-5	TRBV4-1	CASSQGSGFNQPQHF
TRBJ1-6	TRBV6-6	CASRSDRSSYNSPLHF
TRBJ1-2	TRBV6-5	CASSYSGDSGYTF